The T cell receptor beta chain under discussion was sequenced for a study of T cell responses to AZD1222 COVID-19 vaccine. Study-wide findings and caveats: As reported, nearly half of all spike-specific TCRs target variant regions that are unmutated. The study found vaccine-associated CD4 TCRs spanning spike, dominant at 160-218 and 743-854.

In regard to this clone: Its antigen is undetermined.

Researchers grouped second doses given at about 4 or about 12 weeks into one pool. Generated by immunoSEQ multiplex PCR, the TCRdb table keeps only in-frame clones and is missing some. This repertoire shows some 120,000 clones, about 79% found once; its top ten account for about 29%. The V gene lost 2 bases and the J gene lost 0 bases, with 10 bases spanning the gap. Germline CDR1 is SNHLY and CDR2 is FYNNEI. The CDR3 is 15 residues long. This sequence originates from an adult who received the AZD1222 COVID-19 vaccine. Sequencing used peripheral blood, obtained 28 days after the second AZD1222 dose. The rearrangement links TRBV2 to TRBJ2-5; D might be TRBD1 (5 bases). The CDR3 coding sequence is TGTGCCAGCAGTGAAAGGGGCTGGTACCAAGAGACCCAGTACTTC. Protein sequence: CASSERGWYQETQYF.